These T cell receptor beta chains were read from a single sample in a study of CD8 T cells in ankylosing spondylitis. Each CDR3 protein is one row after TCRdb ran MiXCR on the 5' RACE reads. Of roughly 700,000 distinct CDR3 sequences in the sample, around 17% are singletons; the top ten hold about 20%. The sequenced sample was blood, either unsorted or a sorted T cell fraction (not recorded which). The source is a male donor with ankylosing spondylitis. The CDR3 runs from the conserved cysteine through the conserved F or W. Each record gives: clone size, J gene, V gene, CDR3 length, D gene, CDR3 protein, CDR3 DNA. The D gene is left open where the match is weak. Not every row has a clone size; where given, it reads once, few, many or a size class.

many	TRBJ1-1	TRBV5-1	13	.	CASSPSGDTEAFF	TGTGCCAGCTCACCGTCGGGGGACACTGAAGCTTTCTTT
few	TRBJ1-1	TRBV5-1	16	TRBD1	CASSWLGTGPNTEAFF	TGCGCCAGCAGCTGGCTGGGGACAGGCCCCAACACTGAAGCTTTCTTT
few	TRBJ2-1	TRBV6-1	15	TRBD1	CASSLQGAVYNEQFF	TGTGCCAGCAGCCTCCAGGGGGCCGTATACAATGAGCAGTTCTTC
.	TRBJ2-1	TRBV15	14	TRBD2	CAARAGGAYNEQFF	TGTGCGGCACGTGCGGGAGGGGCCTACAATGAGCAGTTCTTC
many	TRBJ2-2	TRBV12-3/TRBV12-4	16	.	CAIPSTGIRDTGELFF	TGTGCCATCCCCTCAACGGGGATTAGGGACACCGGGGAGCTGTTTTTT
.	TRBJ1-5	TRBV5-1	15	.	CASSPDSRSNQPQHF	TGCGCCAGCAGCCCGGACAGTCGGAGCAATCAGCCCCAGCATTTT
few	TRBJ1-1	TRBV5-1	13	.	CASQGLLGTEAFF	TGCGCCAGCCAGGGCCTCCTCGGCACTGAAGCTTTCTTT
.	TRBJ2-1	TRBV20-1	14	.	CSARAGRSYNEQFF	TGCAGTGCTAGAGCGGGCCGCTCCTACAATGAGCAGTTCTTC
few	TRBJ2-3	TRBV4-3	16	TRBD2	CASSQDGAGASDTQYF	TGCGCCAGCAGCCAAGACGGCGCGGGAGCCTCAGATACGCAGTATTTT
.	TRBJ2-5	TRBV20-1	15	.	CSARGQRLSEETQYF	TGCAGTGCTAGAGGCCAGCGGTTGTCCGAAGAGACCCAGTACTTC
few	TRBJ2-4	TRBV21-1	17	.	CASSSSQRLQAKNIQYF	TGTGCCAGCAGCAGCTCACAGCGTCTTCAAGCCAAAAACATTCAGTACTTC
.	TRBJ2-1	TRBV29-1	17	TRBD2	CSVSGGREGLSYNEQFF	TGCAGCGTATCGGGCGGACGGGAGGGTCTCTCCTACAATGAGCAGTTCTTC
.	TRBJ2-7	TRBV4-1	13	.	CASSQADNYEQYF	TGCGCCAGCAGCCAAGCAGACAATTACGAGCAGTACTTC
many	TRBJ2-2	TRBV5-1	14	TRBD1	CASSFGQAGGELFF	TGCGCCAGCAGCTTCGGACAGGCGGGCGGGGAGCTGTTTTTT
few	TRBJ2-2	TRBV4-3	17	TRBD1	CASSQESGQGHTGELFF	TGCGCCAGCAGCCAAGAGTCGGGACAGGGGCACACCGGGGAGCTGTTTTTT
few	TRBJ1-1	TRBV6-1	15	TRBD1	CASSEWDRMNTEAFF	TGTGCCAGCAGTGAATGGGACAGGATGAACACTGAAGCTTTCTTT
.	TRBJ2-1	TRBV5-1	15	TRBD1	CASSEGQGVYNEQFF	TGCGCCAGCAGCGAGGGACAGGGAGTATACAATGAGCAGTTCTTC
few	TRBJ2-7	TRBV12-3/TRBV12-4	16	TRBD2	CASSSLSGRAQYEQYF	TGTGCCAGCAGTTCCCTTAGCGGGAGGGCCCAATACGAGCAGTACTTC
many	TRBJ2-3	TRBV7-2	14	.	CASSLWYSTDTQYF	TGTGCCAGCAGCTTGTGGTACAGCACAGATACGCAGTATTTT
.	TRBJ2-7	TRBV4-3	15	.	CASSQDNGNGYEQYF	TGCGCCAGCAGCCAAGATAACGGGAATGGCTACGAGCAGTACTTC
.	TRBJ2-7	TRBV11-2	15	.	CASSNKGEGTYEQYF	TGTGCCAGCAGCAATAAGGGGGAGGGTACCTACGAGCAGTACTTC
.	TRBJ1-6	TRBV12-3/TRBV12-4	12	.	CASSLSNSPLHF	TGTGCCAGCAGTTTAAGTAATTCACCCCTCCACTTT
few	TRBJ1-2	TRBV6-6	13	.	CASRDTGTWGYTF	TGTGCCAGCAGAGACACAGGGACTTGGGGCTACACCTTC
.	TRBJ2-3	TRBV6-4	11	TRBD2	CRAGGTDTQYF	TGCCGGGCGGGAGGCACAGATACGCAGTATTTT
.	TRBJ2-1	TRBV5-6	17	TRBD2	CASNQFRGGRDYNEQFF	TGTGCCAGCAACCAATTCCGCGGTGGGAGGGATTACAATGAGCAGTTCTTC
many	TRBJ2-3	TRBV7-2	15	TRBD2	CASRSLAGRTDTQYF	TGTGCCAGCAGATCTCTAGCGGGACGCACAGATACGCAGTATTTT
.	TRBJ2-5	TRBV5-1	13	.	CASRAASQETQYF	TGCGCCAGCAGAGCAGCCTCCCAAGAGACCCAGTACTTC
.	TRBJ2-7	TRBV15	13	.	CATSRDLTYEQYF	TGTGCCACCAGCAGAGATTTGACCTACGAGCAGTACTTC
.	TRBJ2-2	TRBV12-3/TRBV12-4	17	TRBD1	CASSRRDRGPLTGGLFF	TGTGCCAGCAGCCGTCGGGACAGGGGACCCCTCACCGGGGGGCTGTTTTTT
.	TRBJ2-1	TRBV12-3/TRBV12-4	15	TRBD2	CASSLTSNSYNEQFF	TGTGCCAGCAGTTTGACTAGCAACTCCTACAATGAGCAGTTCTTC
.	TRBJ2-1	TRBV3-1	16	.	CASSQVKGLSYNEQFF	TGTGCCAGCAGCCAAGTAAAGGGACTTTCGTACAATGAGCAGTTCTTC
few	TRBJ2-2	TRBV18	13	.	CASSPDTTGELFF	TGTGCCAGCTCACCAGACACCACCGGGGAGCTGTTTTTT
few	TRBJ2-1	TRBV7-9	14	TRBD2	CASSTSGGSGEQFF	TGTGCCAGCAGCACTAGCGGGGGTTCTGGTGAGCAGTTCTTC
.	TRBJ2-1	TRBV12-3/TRBV12-4	16	.	CASSLKAGSSYNEQFF	TGTGCCAGCAGTTTAAAGGCGGGGAGCTCCTACAATGAGCAGTTCTTC
few	TRBJ2-7	TRBV5-1	14	TRBD1	CASSTDRGTYEQYF	TGCGCCAGCAGCACGGACAGGGGAACCTACGAGCAGTACTTC
few	TRBJ2-3	TRBV4-2	17	TRBD2	CASSQEAGTTGTDTQYF	TGTGCCAGCAGCCAAGAAGCGGGAACCACGGGGACAGATACGCAGTATTTT
few	TRBJ1-4	TRBV5-5	15	TRBD1	CASSSWGTGGEKLFF	TGTGCCAGCAGCTCCTGGGGGACAGGGGGTGAAAAACTGTTTTTT
few	TRBJ2-4	TRBV20-1	14	.	CSADTGRAKNIQYF	TGCAGTGCGGACACAGGGAGAGCCAAAAACATTCAGTACTTC
.	TRBJ2-7	TRBV9	15	.	CASSRGGRGIYEQYF	TGTGCCAGCAGCAGAGGGGGGCGCGGAATCTACGAGCAGTACTTC
few	TRBJ2-3	TRBV20-1	17	.	CSARKQGIGWRTDTQYF	TGCAGTGCTAGAAAGCAGGGGATCGGGTGGCGCACAGATACGCAGTATTTT
.	TRBJ2-1	TRBV28	18	TRBD2	CASSLPGLAGGSYNEQFF	TGTGCCAGCAGTTTACCCGGACTAGCGGGAGGATCTTACAATGAGCAGTTCTTC
.	TRBJ2-5	TRBV29-1	16	TRBD1	CSVILFLGQGGETQYF	TGCAGCGTTATCCTTTTTTTGGGACAGGGGGGCGAGACCCAGTACTTC
many	TRBJ2-3	TRBV12-3/TRBV12-4	12	.	CASSLWTDTQYF	TGTGCCAGCAGTTTATGGACAGATACGCAGTATTTT
.	TRBJ2-1	TRBV13	14	TRBD2	CASSSKVDSGSQFF	TGTGCCAGCAGCTCGAAGGTGGATAGCGGGAGCCAGTTCTTC
few	TRBJ2-1	TRBV4-2	15	.	CASSQETGDWDEQFF	TGTGCCAGCAGCCAAGAAACGGGGGATTGGGATGAGCAGTTCTTC
few	TRBJ2-3	TRBV10-3	18	TRBD2	CAISGGSASGSSTDTQYF	TGTGCCATCAGTGGAGGGTCCGCTAGCGGGAGTTCCACAGATACGCAGTATTTT
.	TRBJ2-1	TRBV18	17	TRBD1	CASSRAPGQGAYNEQFF	TGTGCCAGCTCAAGAGCTCCGGGACAGGGGGCTTACAATGAGCAGTTCTTC
few	TRBJ2-2	TRBV10-1	15	TRBD1	CASSVSGQGAGELFF	TGCGCCAGCAGTGTGTCCGGACAGGGGGCCGGGGAGCTGTTTTTT
few	TRBJ2-1	TRBV20-1	14	.	CSVPKPIQLNEQFF	TGCAGTGTCCCGAAGCCGATCCAACTCAATGAGCAGTTCTTC
few	TRBJ2-7	TRBV7-8	14	TRBD1	CASSHTTGPYEQYF	TGTGCCAGCAGCCACACGACAGGGCCGTACGAGCAGTACTTC
few	TRBJ2-7	TRBV27	15	TRBD2	CASSLYPSGSSEQYF	TGTGCCAGCAGTTTATATCCTAGCGGGAGCTCCGAGCAGTACTTC